A selection of T cell receptor beta chains follows, all from one sample in a study of immune heterogeneity within non-small cell lung tumors. Via MiXCR, TCRdb re-called the multiplex PCR reads, giving one row per CDR3 protein. The repertoire holds fewer than 3,000 distinct CDR3 sequences, with roughly 25% as singletons. Sequenced input: lung tumor tissue. Receptors originate from a female donor with non-small cell lung cancer. Both conserved end residues are part of each CDR3. D genes are given only for firm matches. Where a row states a size, it is once, few, many or the class of an expanded clone; other rows omit it.

v_call	j_call	clone_size	d_call	cdr3_nt	cdr3_aa
TRBV2	TRBJ1-6	few	NA	TGTGCCAGCAGTGAAATCGGGTATCGAAATTCACCCCTCCACTTT	CASSEIGYRNSPLHF
TRBV2	TRBJ1-2	large	TRBD1	TGTGCCAGCAGTGAAAATTTACAGGGGGCGTTCGGCTACACCTTC	CASSENLQGAFGYTF
TRBV28	TRBJ2-2	NA	NA	TGTTCCAGCAGTTTGTACGGGACAATCTACACCGGGGAGCTGTTTTTT	CSSSLYGTIYTGELFF
TRBV27	TRBJ1-6	NA	NA	TGTGCCAGCAGTTCCGCACAGTCCGCTGGGGCCCTCCACTTT	CASSSAQSAGALHF
TRBV18	TRBJ1-4	large	TRBD1	TGTGCCAGCTCACCAGCGGGGACAGGCATGCAAAAACTGTTTTTT	CASSPAGTGMQKLFF
TRBV7-9	TRBJ2-3	NA	NA	TGTGCCAGCAGCTTAGTGAGGGATACGCAGTATTTT	CASSLVRDTQYF
TRBV25-1	TRBJ1-2	few	NA	TGTGCCAGCAGTGAATCAACAGGGCTCTATGGCTACACCTTC	CASSESTGLYGYTF
TRBV11-2	TRBJ2-5	NA	TRBD2	TGTGCCAGCAGCTCCCTAGTAGCGGGAGGGACCCAGTACTTC	CASSSLVAGGTQYF
TRBV16	TRBJ2-2	NA	NA	TGTGCCAGCACGAGGACAGTCACCGGGGAGCTGTTTTTT	CASTRTVTGELFF
TRBV5-1	TRBJ2-3	NA	NA	TGCGCCAGCAGCTTGAGTCGCACAGATACGCAGTATTTT	CASSLSRTDTQYF
TRBV27	TRBJ1-1	NA	NA	TGTGCCAGCACCCCTCTAGGGGGGCAGAACACTGAAGCTTTCTTT	CASTPLGGQNTEAFF
TRBV30	TRBJ2-2	NA	TRBD2	TGTGCCTGGACTACCCGCTTGGGACTAGCGGGAGGACGAACCGGGGAGCTGTTTTTT	CAWTTRLGLAGGRTGELFF
TRBV19	TRBJ2-1	NA	NA	TGTGCCAGTAGTGAGGCTAGCCGGAATGAGCAGTTCTTC	CASSEASRNEQFF
TRBV7-2	TRBJ2-5	medium-sized	NA	TGTGCCAGCAGCCCCTTCCAGACCCAGTACTTC	CASSPFQTQYF
TRBV18	TRBJ2-5	few	TRBD1	TGTGCCAGCTCACCCCGGGACAGGGGAGAGACCCAGTACTTC	CASSPRDRGETQYF
TRBV15	TRBJ2-3	NA	NA	TGTGCCACCAGCCCTGGGGCGGGTAGCACAGATACGCAGTATTTT	CATSPGAGSTDTQYF
TRBV11-3	TRBJ2-7	NA	NA	TGTGCCAGCAGCTTGGGACCCTCCTACGAGCAGTACTTC	CASSLGPSYEQYF
TRBV20-1	TRBJ2-5	few	NA	TGCAGTGCTGACCAGCGCCAAGAGACCCAGTACTTC	CSADQRQETQYF
TRBV10-3	TRBJ1-4	NA	TRBD1	TGTGCCATCAGTCCCGGAGGACAGGGGCATGAAAAACTGTTTTTT	CAISPGGQGHEKLFF
TRBV7-8	TRBJ2-5	few	TRBD1	TGTGCCAGCAGCTTAGGCGGGACAGGGGTTGAGACCCAGTACTTC	CASSLGGTGVETQYF
TRBV2	TRBJ1-5	hyperexpanded	NA	TGTGCCAGCAGAAGACTTGGCAATCAGCCCCAGCATTTT	CASRRLGNQPQHF
TRBV20-1	TRBJ2-3	NA	TRBD2	TGCAGTGCTAGACCCCCACTAGCGGGAGTTTTTGATACGCAGTATTTT	CSARPPLAGVFDTQYF
TRBV5-1	TRBJ2-2	NA	TRBD2	TGCGCCAGCAGCTTGGGTGCGGGGGATACCGGGGAGCTGTTTTTT	CASSLGAGDTGELFF
TRBV20-1	TRBJ1-1	NA	TRBD1	TGCAGTGCTAGGGACAGGGGGCAAGATGTGACTGAAGCTTTCTTT	CSARDRGQDVTEAFF
TRBV6-1	TRBJ1-5	medium-sized	TRBD1	TGTGCCAGCAGGGGGGGACAGGGGAATCAGCCCCAGCATTTT	CASRGGQGNQPQHF
TRBV28	TRBJ1-2	few	TRBD1	TGTGCCAGCATACTGACAGGGGGAGGCTACACCTTC	CASILTGGGYTF
TRBV11-2	TRBJ2-3	NA	NA	TGTGCCAGCAGCCCTTCGGGAGATACGCAGTATTTT	CASSPSGDTQYF
TRBV7-9	TRBJ2-2	few	NA	TGTGCCAGCAGCCCGGGACCAATAGGGAAGACCGGGGAGCTGTTTTTT	CASSPGPIGKTGELFF
TRBV18	TRBJ2-7	medium-sized	NA	TGTGCCAGCTCACCAACGCTAGGCGAGCAGTACTTC	CASSPTLGEQYF
TRBV19	TRBJ2-1	NA	NA	TGTGCCAGTAGTTGGGCGGGCAGGGCCTCCTACAATGAGCAGTTCTTC	CASSWAGRASYNEQFF
TRBV20-1	TRBJ1-2	few	NA	TGCAGTGCTAGATGGGTGGCTAACTATGGCTACACCTTC	CSARWVANYGYTF
TRBV27	TRBJ1-5	NA	NA	TGTGCCAGCGGTAGGGAGGAAGGCAATCAGCCCCAGCATTTT	CASGREEGNQPQHF
TRBV29-1	TRBJ2-1	NA	TRBD2	TGCAGCGCCTCCGTGGCGGGAGGTGGTGATGAGCAGTTCTTC	CSASVAGGGDEQFF
TRBV18	TRBJ2-3	NA	NA	TGTGCCAGCTCACCACCGGATGGGGTCACGCAGTATTTT	CASSPPDGVTQYF
TRBV14	TRBJ1-1	few	TRBD1	TGTGCCAGCAGCCCTTCGGGACAGGGGTCGAACACTGAAGCTTTCTTT	CASSPSGQGSNTEAFF
TRBV3-1	TRBJ2-5	NA	NA	TGTGCCAGCAGCCAAGAGGCGGCGGAGACCCAGTACTTC	CASSQEAAETQYF
TRBV2	TRBJ2-7	medium-sized	TRBD2	TGTGCCAGCAGTGAAGAGGGTCCGGGACTAGAGGGGAACGAGCAGTACTTC	CASSEEGPGLEGNEQYF
TRBV3-1	TRBJ2-1	few	TRBD2	TGTGCCAGCAGCCCCGGGACTAGCGGGAGGGTTGATGAGCAGTTCTTC	CASSPGTSGRVDEQFF